The 28 T cell receptor beta chains presented below share a single source sample, sequenced in a study of beta chain features in type 1 diabetes. Of the isolated RNA, all was reverse transcribed, and so the sequenced material was expressed TCRB transcripts. The table came from immunoSEQ multiplex PCR; TCRdb's copy has only in-frame clones and leaves some out. The sample consists of around 330,000 clones, 8% to 13% of them appearing once. The sample taken for sequencing was naive CD4+ T cells from blood. The receptors were sampled from a woman aged 25 to 39 in good health.

This sequence joins TRBV2 and TRBJ2-2, with TRBD2 as a possible D gene (6 bases). Between the trimmed V and J ends, which lost 4 bases and 6 bases, there was a span of 12 bases. The CDR3 is 14 amino acids. Germline loops: CDR1 SNHLY, CDR2 FYNNEI. CDR3 protein: CASSGLGYAGELFF. The DNA of the CDR3 is TGTGCCAGCAGTGGACTAGGTTACGCCGGGGAGCTGTTTTTT.

Worth noting for this clone: At the DNA level, this CDR3 is encoded by other sequences in the same sample as well. The CDR3 coding sequence is TGTGCCAGTAGTATATCAGGCGTCTACGAGCAGTACTTC. Encoded protein: CASSISGVYEQYF. The chain recombines TRBV19 with TRBJ2-7; D unclear. This CDR3 is built from 13 residues. From germline, CDR1 is LNHDA and CDR2 SQIVND (reference sequence). Trimming removed 2 bases from V and 3 bases from J, with 8 bases in between.

This clone has only a few counts. The chain joins TRBV13 to TRBJ2-7; 9 nucleotides agree with TRBD2. The CDR3 totals 18 residues. V gave up 1 base and J gave up 7 bases; unmatched junction bases: 17. CDR1 PRHDT and CDR2 FYEKMQ come from the germline V gene (reference sequence). In nucleotides, the CDR3 is TGTGCCAGCAGCTTAGTGGTTAGCGGGAGAATGGCAGCGGGTGAGCAGTACTTC. Translation gives CASSLVVSGRMAAGEQYF.

This clone came up a few times. The chain has TRBV18 and TRBJ2-2, with TRBD2 identical over 8 bases. Germline CDR1 KGHSH, CDR2 LQKENI. The trim removed 3 bases at V and 3 bases at J, leaving 6 bases unmatched. CDR3 length: 16 residues. CDR3 protein: CASSPDGRADTGELFF. The CDR3 nucleotides are TGTGCCAGCTCACCCGACGGGAGGGCCGACACCGGGGAGCTGTTTTTT.

This clone was observed a few times. The chain is built from TRBV7-2 and TRBJ1-2, with D perhaps matching TRBD1 (5 bases). The CDR3 is 13 amino acids. V lost 3 bases and J lost 5, with 10 bases in between. The germline CDR1 and CDR2 sequences are SGHTA and FQGNSA. The CDR3 DNA follows: TGTGCCAGCAGCTTCAGTGGACAATATGGCTACACCTTC. Its protein product is CASSFSGQYGYTF. Full variable domain (remainder filled in from reference TRBV7-2 and TRBJ1-2): GAGVSQSPSNKVTEKGKDVELRCDPISGHTALYWYRQSLGQGLEFLIYFQGNSAPDKSGLPSDRFSAERTGGSVSTLTIQRTQQEDSAVYLCASSFSGQYGYTFGSGTRLTVV.

This clone has more than one count but fewer than ten. The chain recombines TRBV11-2 with TRBJ2-3, with D possibly being TRBD2 (5 bases). Germline values: CDR1 SGHAT, CDR2 FQNNGV. The CDR3 totals 14 residues. Trimming stripped 3 bases from V and 0 bases from J, with 7 bases between. The CDR3 is CASSLSGSTDTQYF. In DNA form, the CDR3 reads TGTGCCAGCAGCTTGAGCGGAAGCACAGATACGCAGTATTTT.

In this sample, this clone turned up a few times. The chain links TRBV7-2 to TRBJ2-6; TRBD1 matches 11 bases. The germline V gene encodes CDR1 SGHTA and CDR2 FQGNSA. This CDR3 has 17 residues. Unmatched junction bases numbered 6, after V lost 5 bases and J lost 3 bases. CDR3 amino acids: CASSQDRGRFGANVLTF. CDR3 in DNA: TGTGCCAGCAGCCAGGACAGGGGGCGCTTTGGGGCCAACGTCCTGACTTTC.

This clone was seen only a few times. This CDR3 is CASSAIRGRETQYF. The CDR3 DNA is TGTGCCAGCAGTGCCATTAGGGGTCGGGAGACCCAGTACTTC. This chain joins TRBV28 and TRBJ2-5, with a weak D call TRBD1 (5 bases). Between the trimmed V and J ends, which lost 5 bases and 5 bases, there was a span of 15 bases. The CDR3 sequence is 14 residues long. Per the germline V gene, CDR1 is MDHEN and CDR2 is SYDVKM. The entire variable domain, with the rest obtained from reference TRBV28 and TRBJ2-5, is as follows: DVKVTQSSRYLVKRTGEKVFLECVQDMDHENMFWYRQDPGLGLRLIYFSYDVKMKEKGDIPEGYSVSREKKERFSLILESASTNQTSMYLCASSAIRGRETQYFGPGTRLLVL.

The chain links TRBV7-2 to TRBJ1-2; D may be TRBD1 (5 bases). The CDR3 has 17 amino acids. V was clipped by 1 base and J by 0 bases, with 15 bases between them. Germline assignment: CDR1 SGHTA and CDR2 FQGNSA. The CDR3 here is CASSLEARASTNYGYTF. The DNA of the CDR3 is TGTGCCAGCAGCTTAGAGGCCAGGGCGTCTACTAACTATGGCTACACCTTC.

The V gene is TRBV11-2, the J gene TRBJ2-1; no clear D gene. Germline values: CDR1 SGHAT, CDR2 FQNNGV. Trimming took off 6 bases at V and 10 bases at J, with 10 bases between the two ends. The CDR3 covers 11 residues. The CDR3: CASSTPWEQFF. The CDR3 coding sequence is TGTGCCAGCAGTACACCTTGGGAGCAGTTCTTC.

There are a few counts of this clone. The chain combines TRBV4-2 with TRBJ2-5, with 7 bases that match TRBD2. The V and J ends lost 1 base and 0 bases, in that order; junction bases with no gene match: 14. Germline CDR1 reads LGHNA; CDR2 reads YNFKEQ. The CDR3 runs 19 residues. The CDR3 here is CASSQALAGAGVNQETQYF. The CDR3, as DNA: TGTGCCAGCAGCCAAGCCTTGGCGGGAGCAGGCGTTAACCAAGAGACCCAGTACTTC.

This clone appeared a few times. The genes are TRBV14 and TRBJ1-2; 11 bases line up with TRBD1. The V and J ends lost 4 bases and 4 bases, in that order; junction bases with no gene match: 5. Germline CDR1 is SGHDN and CDR2 is FVKESK. The CDR3 totals 15 residues. CDR3 region: CASSPSGQGGYGYTF. Written as DNA, the CDR3 is TGTGCCAGCAGCCCGTCGGGACAGGGGGGCTATGGCTACACCTTC.

This clone was seen a few times. The V and J genes are TRBV11-2 and TRBJ2-5; D perhaps matches TRBD2 (6 bases). CDR3 length equals 16 residues. CDR1 and CDR2 (germline): SGHAT, FQNNGV. Trimming pared 1 base from V and 2 bases from J, leaving 14 bases between. The CDR3 coding sequence is TGTGCCAGCAGCTTAGGTGGCGGGAATGTTCAAGAGACCCAGTACTTC. The encoded protein is CASSLGGGNVQETQYF.

This clone showed up just a few times. This chain connects TRBV5-6 to TRBJ2-1, with D possibly matching TRBD1 (6 bases). Germline V CDR1 and CDR2: SGHDT, YYEEEE. Trimming took off 4 bases at V and 12 bases at J, with 20 bases between the two ends. This CDR3 has 14 amino acids. DNA of the CDR3: TGTGCCAGCAGCAATCCCCCCAACCGGGACACGCAGTTCTTC. It encodes CASSNPPNRDTQFF.

This clone was detected only a few times. This chain links TRBV15 with TRBJ2-1, with D maybe TRBD2 (6 bases). Germline-derived CDR1 and CDR2 are LNHNV and YYDKDF (reference sequence). The CDR3 sequence is 14 residues long. Trimming took off 5 bases at V and 4 bases at J, with 12 bases between the two ends. Here the CDR3 reads CATSAAGQYNEQFF. Here the CDR3 DNA reads TGTGCCACCAGCGCAGCGGGTCAGTACAATGAGCAGTTCTTC.

This chain uses TRBV7-9 with TRBJ2-1; 7 bases are shared with TRBD1. The CDR3 consists of 13 residues. Germline CDR1 is SEHNR and CDR2 is FQNEAQ (reference sequence). J was trimmed by 6 bases and V by 6 bases; bases with no gene match: 5. The CDR3, as DNA: TGTGCCAGCAGATTGGGACAGAGCAATGAGCAGTTCTTC. This gives the protein CASRLGQSNEQFF.

This chain joins TRBV7-9 and TRBJ2-2; 14 nucleotides align to TRBD2. Per the germline V gene, CDR1 is SEHNR and CDR2 is FQNEAQ (reference sequence). After removal of 5 bases from V and 4 bases from J, the junction contained 3 bases not matched to a gene. The CDR3 has 16 residues. CDR3 loop: CASSQGTSGGTGELFF. The CDR3 DNA reads as TGTGCCAGCAGCCAGGGGACTAGCGGGGGCACCGGGGAGCTGTTTTTT.

The rearrangement uses TRBV5-1 and TRBJ2-1, with 9 bases matching TRBD1. This CDR3 has 15 amino acids. V lost 3 bases and J lost 3; bases outside the gene matches: 4. Germline V gene sequence: CDR1 SGHRS, CDR2 YFSETQ. For the CDR3, the DNA is TGCGCCAGCAGCTGGGGGACAGGGAACTACAATGAGCAGTTCTTC. Protein product: CASSWGTGNYNEQFF.

V usage is TRBV5-4 and J usage is TRBJ1-2, with 8 nucleotides matching TRBD1. Germline V gene sequence: CDR1 SGHNT, CDR2 YYREEE (reference sequence). V shed 4 bases and J 4 bases; nucleotides not matched to a gene: 15. CDR3 size: 17 residues. The CDR3 is CASSPNPQGGNSYGYTF. The CDR3, as DNA: TGTGCCAGCAGCCCAAACCCACAGGGGGGAAATAGCTATGGCTACACCTTC. Looking up the rest from reference TRBV5-4 and TRBJ1-2 gives the full variable domain: ETGVTQSPTHLIKTRGQQVTLRCSSQSGHNTVSWYQQALGQGPQFIFQYYREEENGRGNFPPRFSGLQFPNYSSELNVNALELDDSALYLCASSPNPQGGNSYGYTFGSGTRLTVV.

This clone was detected a few times. V and J are TRBV7-3 and TRBJ2-6, with 7 bases aligning to TRBD1. The germline CDR1 and CDR2 sequences are SGHTA and FQGTGA. V shed 5 bases, J shed 0 bases, and the junction held 4 bases outside the gene matches. This CDR3 has 16 residues. The CDR3 spells CASSRTGNSGANVLTF. The CDR3 bases are TGTGCCAGCAGCCGGACAGGCAACTCTGGGGCCAACGTCCTGACTTTC.

The gene calls are TRBV11-3 and TRBJ2-1; D call uncertain. The CDR3 is 16 amino acids. Trimming took 4 bases from V and 6 from J, leaving 19 bases between them. Germline V CDR1 and CDR2: SGHNT, YENEEA. This chain's CDR3 is CASSSRLAARPNEQFF. The CDR3 coding sequence is TGTGCCAGCAGCTCAAGGCTCGCGGCTAGACCCAATGAGCAGTTCTTC.

A remark on this clone: One end of the junction varies from germline; a read error may be responsible. The gene calls are TRBV7-7 and TRBJ2-1, with a possible D match to TRBD2 (6 bases). CDR1 is SSHAT and CDR2 is FNYEAQ in the germline V gene (reference sequence). This CDR3 region has 15 residues. The CDR3 sequence: CASSLNLEGYNEQFF. As DNA, the CDR3 is TGTGCTAGCAGCTTAAATCTGGAGGGCTACAATGAGCAGTTCTTC.

This clone came up a few times. The V and J genes are TRBV25-1 and TRBJ2-2; 8 bases align to TRBD2. After removal of 3 bases from V and 3 bases from J, the junction contained 9 bases not matched to a gene. CDR1 MGHDK and CDR2 SYGVNS come from the germline V gene. This CDR3 comprises 17 residues. CDR3 loop: CASSDGNEAGDTGELFF. CDR3 bases: TGTGCCAGCAGTGATGGTAACGAAGCGGGAGACACCGGGGAGCTGTTTTTT.

The V gene is TRBV5-1, the J gene TRBJ2-7, with a possible D match to TRBD2 (7 bases). CDR1 and CDR2 from the germline V gene are SGHRS and YFSETQ. The CDR3 is 16 residues long. The V gene lost 4 bases and the J gene lost 1 base, with 18 bases spanning the gap. The CDR3 loop reads CASSHGGPSTSYEQYF. The CDR3 DNA follows: TGCGCCAGCAGCCACGGGGGGCCGTCTACTTCCTACGAGCAGTACTTC.

This clone has just a few counts. The chain employs TRBV6-6 and TRBJ2-7; 9 bases fit TRBD2. Germline loops: CDR1 MNHNY, CDR2 SVGAGI (reference sequence). Trimming cost V 5 bases and J 5 bases; bases outside gene matches: 4. The CDR3 has 13 amino acids. CDR3 DNA sequence: TGTGCCAGCAGTATAGCGGGAGTGAACGAGCAGTACTTC. Amino acids: CASSIAGVNEQYF.

The genes are TRBV6-5 and TRBJ2-1, with 12 bases aligning to TRBD2. With 10 bases clipped from V and 1 base from J, the junction kept 5 bases outside the gene matches. The CDR3 covers 15 residues. CDR1 and CDR2 from the germline V gene are MNHEY and SVGAGI. This chain's CDR3 is CATKGLAGSYNEQFF. The CDR3 DNA reads TGTGCCACCAAAGGACTAGCGGGGTCCTACAATGAGCAGTTCTTC.

This chain uses TRBV30 with TRBJ1-1; TRBD1 matches at 10 bases. This CDR3 is 15 amino acids long. V was pared by 3 bases and J by 5 bases, with 9 bases of the junction left unmatched. Germline loops: CDR1 GTSNPN, CDR2 SVGIG (reference sequence). This chain's CDR3 is CAWRVPGQGFTEAFF. The CDR3 bases are TGTGCCTGGAGAGTCCCGGGACAGGGGTTTACTGAAGCTTTCTTT.

This chain connects TRBV18 to TRBJ2-7; 11 nucleotides align to TRBD2. V trimming: 5 bases; J trimming: 5 bases; junction bases outside the gene matches: 11. There are 16 residues in the CDR3. The V gene's germline CDR1 is KGHSH and CDR2 LQKENI. CDR3 DNA: TGTGCCAGCTCAGTAGGACTAGCGGGTCTGGATAACGAGCAGTACTTC. Its protein product is CASSVGLAGLDNEQYF.